This T cell receptor (beta chain) is from a study of T cells expressing NK-cell markers. Looking at the study overall: Repertoires of TCR beta were obtained from T cells sorted as CD3+CD56+NKG2C+, CD3+CD56+NKG2C- and CD3+CD56-NKG2C+.

TCRdb re-called the 5' RACE reads and gives one entry per CDR3 protein, without DNA. The sample has 550,000 to 600,000 distinct CDR3 sequences. CDR1 and CDR2 (germline): SGHRS, YFSETQ. CDR3 length: 15 residues. This sequence originates from a young man in good health. The rearrangement links TRBV5-1 to TRBJ1-2; TCRdb's D gene call, TRBD1, goes unchecked for lack of DNA. Sequenced sample: blood T cells: a sorted CD56 or NKG2C T cell subset, CD4+ or CD8+ T cells, or bulk PBMC T cells (not recorded which). The chain's CDR3 is CASSPTPPAYYGYTF.